This T cell receptor beta chain was captured by sequencing in a study of CD8+ T cells in alopecia areata. Study context: Severity of treated patients was scored by affected scalp percentage.

It was cDNA, reverse transcribed from extracted RNA, that served as the sequencing template. Sequencing was performed with immunoSEQ multiplex PCR; in TCRdb, only in-frame clones are kept and a portion is missing. Found here are roughly 180,000 clones, 40% to 65% of them singletons; the top ten hold roughly 10%. This clone was found a few times. Antigen specificity is unknown. Findings of the study overall: With patients, TCR sharing proved less clear than in mice, a difference possibly related to HLA. Tofacitinib significantly decreased scalp clonality and expanded CD8+ clones among top 100. As there was one nonresponder, how baseline CD8+ expansion relates to response remains uncertain.

Treatment described: oral pan-JAK inhibitor, 5-10 mg twice daily. Specimen: CD8+ T cells sorted from blood, collected at week 24, from a patient treated with tofacitinib. The sequence was collected from a human donor with alopecia areata.

CDR3: CASSRASGAGGYTF. The DNA for the CDR3 is TGTGCCAGCAGCCGGGCGTCGGGGGCAGGCGGCTACACCTTC. J is TRBJ1-2 and V is TRBV14; maybe TRBD1 (6 bases). This CDR3 is 14 amino acids long. The ends were cut back, 4 bases at V and 8 bases at J, with 17 bases in the middle. Germline lookup yields CDR1 SGHDN and CDR2 FVKESK. Using reference TRBV14 and TRBJ1-2 for the parts outside the CDR3, the full variable domain is EAGVTQFPSHSVIEKGQTVTLRCDPISGHDNLYWYRRVMGKEIKFLLHFVKESKQDESGMPNNRFLAERTGGTYSTLKVQPAELEDSGVYFCASSRASGAGGYTFGSGTRLTVV.